This T cell receptor beta chain comes out of a study of cytomegalovirus exposure and HLA in healthy donors. Notes on the study in general: Later work found most CMV-associated TCR beta chains apparently HLA-restricted.

PCR employed 60 Vbeta and 13 Jbeta primers. TCRdb's copy holds only in-frame clones and misses some; the assay was immunoSEQ multiplex PCR. The data show approximately 130,000 clones, roughly four fifths seen once. A note on this clone: Its matching antigen is unknown.

Trimming pared 6 bases from V and 8 bases from J, leaving 16 bases between. The V gene's germline CDR1 is SEHNR and CDR2 FQNEAQ (reference sequence). The CDR3 has 14 residues. This sequence originates from a girl aged 2-10 years in good health and CMV-seronegative. Sequenced material: PBMCs. The chain carries TRBV7-9 and TRBJ1-4; perhaps TRBD1 as D (6 bases). In nucleotides, the CDR3 is TGTGCCAGCAGACGCGGGGGGGCACAGGAAAAACTGTTTTTT. This encodes CASRRGGAQEKLFF.